This TCR beta chain was sequenced for a study of OX40 agonist ivuxolimab in advanced cancers. Looking at the study overall: From roughly 20 to 85 years was the age range, with a mean of roughly 64 years, and roughly 83% were male.

TCRdb's copy holds only in-frame clones and misses some; the assay was immunoSEQ multiplex PCR. The repertoire holds 35,000 to 50,000 clones, with 70% to 90% as singletons. Trimming cost V 5 bases and J 6 bases; bases outside gene matches: 5. The CDR3 length is 15 residues. The germline V gene has CDR1 SGHNT and CDR2 YENEEA. The chain couples TRBV11-3 to TRBJ2-7, with 15 positions matching TRBD2. The TCR sequence derives from an adult with an advanced solid tumor such as melanoma, head and neck, liver or kidney cancer. This material consisted of CD4+ or CD8+ T cells sorted from blood, taken in a trial of the OX40 agonist ivuxolimab. CDR3 coding DNA: TGTGCCAGCAGCCCGGGACTAGCGGGAGGCTTCGAGCAGTACGTC. It translates to CASSPGLAGGFEQYV.